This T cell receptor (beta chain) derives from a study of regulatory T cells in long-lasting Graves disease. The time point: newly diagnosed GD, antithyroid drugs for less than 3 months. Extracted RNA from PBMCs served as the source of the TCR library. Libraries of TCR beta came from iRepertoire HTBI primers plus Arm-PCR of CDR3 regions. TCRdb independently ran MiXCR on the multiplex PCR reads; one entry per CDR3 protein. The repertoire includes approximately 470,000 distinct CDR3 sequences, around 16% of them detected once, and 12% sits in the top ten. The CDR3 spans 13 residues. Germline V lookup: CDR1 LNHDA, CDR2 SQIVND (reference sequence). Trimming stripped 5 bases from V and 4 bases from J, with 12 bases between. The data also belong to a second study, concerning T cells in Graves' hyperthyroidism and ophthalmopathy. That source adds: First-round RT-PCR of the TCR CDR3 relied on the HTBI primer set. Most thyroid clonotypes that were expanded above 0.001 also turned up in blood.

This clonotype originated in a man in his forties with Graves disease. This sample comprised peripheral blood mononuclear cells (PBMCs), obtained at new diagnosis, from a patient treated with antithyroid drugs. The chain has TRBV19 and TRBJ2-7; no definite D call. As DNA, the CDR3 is TGTGCCAGTAGTTTGGAACACAGTTACGAGCAGTACTTC. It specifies CASSLEHSYEQYF. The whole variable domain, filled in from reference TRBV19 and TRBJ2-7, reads DGGITQSPKYLFRKEGQNVTLSCEQNLNHDAMYWYRQDPGQGLRLIYYSQIVNDFQKGDIAEGYSVSREKKESFPLTVTSAQKNPTAFYLCASSLEHSYEQYFGPGTRLTVT.